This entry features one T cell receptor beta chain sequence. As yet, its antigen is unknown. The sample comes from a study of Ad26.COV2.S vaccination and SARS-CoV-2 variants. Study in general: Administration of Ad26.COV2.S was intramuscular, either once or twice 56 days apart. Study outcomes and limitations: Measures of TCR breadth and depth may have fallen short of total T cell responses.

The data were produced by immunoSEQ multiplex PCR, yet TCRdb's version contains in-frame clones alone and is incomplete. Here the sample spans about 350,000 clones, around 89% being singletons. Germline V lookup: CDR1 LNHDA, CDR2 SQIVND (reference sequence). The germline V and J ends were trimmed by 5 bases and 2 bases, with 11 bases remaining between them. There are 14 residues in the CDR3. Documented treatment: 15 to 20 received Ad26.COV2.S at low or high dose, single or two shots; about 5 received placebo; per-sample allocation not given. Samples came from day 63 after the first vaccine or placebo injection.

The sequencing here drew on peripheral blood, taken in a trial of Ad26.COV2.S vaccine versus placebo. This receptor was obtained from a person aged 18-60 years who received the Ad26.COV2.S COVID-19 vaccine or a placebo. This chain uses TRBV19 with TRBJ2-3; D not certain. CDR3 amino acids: CASSRSSTTDTQYF. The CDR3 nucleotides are TGTGCCAGTAGTCGCTCTAGTACCACAGATACGCAGTATTTT.